The text below deals with one T cell receptor (beta chain). The antigen is undetermined. TCRbeta library construction was performed incorporating unique molecular identifiers. TCRdb analysed the PCR reads with MiXCR anew, one entry per CDR3 protein. The table shows about 610,000 distinct CDR3 sequences, with roughly 27% occurring only once. This sample stems from a study of T-cell reconstitution after alpha-beta-depleted transplantation in children. Per the germline V gene, CDR1 is SGHDT and CDR2 is YYEEEE. Trimming cost V 1 base and J 5 bases, with 18 bases left between them. The CDR3 is made up of 16 amino acids. Findings of the study overall: Surviving recipient T cells and thymic progenitors accounted for the high day-60 TCRbeta diversity observed in some patients. Newly produced T cells mostly accounted for T-cell counts and diversity one year post-transplant. It was reported that alpha-beta T cells came from several hundred expanded graft clones (about two months after transplant).

V usage is TRBV5-6 and J usage is TRBJ2-5; possibly TRBD1 or TRBD2 for D (6 bases each). The receptor's source is a boy less than two years old with Wiskott-Aldrich syndrome, due to receive a stem cell transplant. The sample in question was PBMCs, obtained before TCRalphabeta/CD19-depleted stem cell transplant. DNA of the CDR3: TGTGCCAGCAGCTTGATTGGAGCGAAAGGGGGGGAGACCCAGTACTTC. The encoded protein is CASSLIGAKGGETQYF.